The clone carrying this T cell receptor beta chain was picked up many times. Per the germline V gene, CDR1 is SGHRS and CDR2 is YFSETQ. The trim removed 3 bases at V and 5 bases at J, leaving 4 bases unmatched. This CDR3 is built from 13 residues. The data derive from a study of response to subunit inactivated influenza vaccine. TCRdb re-called the RT-PCR reads with MiXCR, one entry per CDR3 protein. The sample gives 450,000 to 600,000 distinct CDR3 sequences, 6% to 9% of which show up once; under 15% is in the top ten. This specimen was PBMCs from blood, taken roughly 24 months after vaccination. The chain recombines TRBV5-1 with TRBJ2-7; TRBD2 matches at 8 bases. The receptor was derived from a man in his fifties or sixties who received an inactivated influenza vaccine. CDR3 in DNA: TGCGCCAGCAGCTCCGGGACTAGGGACGAGCAGTACTTC. This encodes CASSSGTRDEQYF.